This T cell receptor (beta chain) was recovered during a study of shared clonotypes between healthy human individuals (dated by TCRdb to the early 2020s). Notes on the research overall: The cohort included three men and a couple of women between 18 and 49 years of age. For each donor, CD4 naive and CD4 memory were each run on three plates, CD8 naive on two plates, and CD8 memory on one plate. Blood TCR repertoires of about five healthy adults were deeply sequenced to estimate repertoire size and the extent of clonotype sharing between individuals. To increase sequencing depth and limit assay-specific biases, TCR repertoire library preparation and sequencing were carried out by different laboratories using diverse techniques. Between about 0.94 and 8.9 billion PBMCs per donor were obtained by leukapheresis.

Spanning cysteine to phenylalanine, the CDR3 consists of 13 amino acids. Only the CDR3 DNA stays, 39 bases, in frame from base 1. Sequences SGHTA (CDR1) and FQGNSA (CDR2) are obtained from the germline V gene. The junction carries 10 bases between V and J, which are trimmed by 3 bases and 5 bases respectively. Donors were healthy HIV-negative adults with no recently reported acute infections or vaccinations. All donors were Caucasian adults living in Nashville, Tennessee, USA. CD4+ T cells were enriched through magnetic negative selection, after which naive cells were positively selected on CD45RA and the remaining negative fraction served as the memory subset. Blood was obtained by leukapheresis, after which PBMCs were separated by Ficoll-Histopaque density gradient centrifugation and cryopreserved in liquid nitrogen vapor phase. Purity and quantity of every magnetically sorted T cell population were checked by analytical flow cytometry. Genomic DNA was isolated from each sorted fraction and quantified by UV absorbance on a Nanodrop 2000c.

Using the deep immunoSEQ assay, multiplex PCR amplified TCR CDR3 regions from genomic DNA. Extracted genomic DNA from each cell subset was spread evenly across all wells of several immunoSEQ 96-well plates, with each plate serving as a replicate. For sorted subsets, roughly 190 ng of genomic DNA, equivalent to 30,000 or so T cell genomes, went into each replicate PCR. Purified libraries were quantified with a Qubit 3.0 fluorometer, sized on a Bioanalyzer 2100, and re-quantified with the KAPA Library Quantification kit. Each immunoSEQ 96-well plate was sequenced on its own single-read 150-cycle Illumina NextSeq 550 flow cell. Processing in the source paper ran as follows. Because only junctional sequences without quality scores were contained in the immunoSEQ output, filtering matching that applied to full-length reads could not be performed. Sequences were annotated with PyIR, a Python wrapper for IgBLAST v1.9, and V/J genes and CDR3 were assigned using IMGT germline references. Reads with weak V/J assignments (E-value above 1e-6), missing CDR3, stop codons, out-of-frame junctions, or ambiguous translated residues were removed. V3J clonotypes were defined as sequences sharing the same inferred V gene, J gene, and CDR3 amino acid sequence. To compute the percentage overlap between repertoires, the number of shared unique clonotypes was divided by the size of the smaller repertoire. RTK rarefaction, the Chao1 estimator, and Recon v2.1 estimates of unobserved clonotypes were used to assess repertoire richness. Generation probabilities were computed with OLGA for all TCRbeta clonotypes obtained by the gDNA method from several donors. The table was pulled from immuneACCESS by TCRdb, which kept in-frame rearrangements only. Such tables lose some clones; where checked, under half of the loss comes from unresolved V genes, and the rest has no known cause. The DNA was the basis for D and trimming; V, J and clone size are from that table. The sample contains some 200,000 clones, 80% to 95% of them found a single time. 0.067% of the sample lies in the top ten.

Overall study results and their limits: Sampling was restricted to blood, and TCR repertoires in tissue are likely to differ from TCR repertoires in blood. Pairwise subsampling led to the expectation that sequencing depth would affect the degree of clonotype sharing among donors. Across a handful of donors, around 5.4% of naive CD4, roughly 3.4% of naive CD8, approximately 2.5% of memory CD4, and under 0.45% of memory CD8 clonotypes were shared. Because the study included a small number of donors, the genetic and exposure-history diversity represented was limited. Rarefaction of sorted-subset datasets indicated incomplete sequencing despite the large sequencing depth. Estimated clonotype richness was generally larger for naive than for memory subsets. Higher generation probabilities were observed for clonotypes shared by all four sorted-subset donors than for non-shared clonotypes.

Turning to this clone: Its antigen is currently not known. No much larger clone exists at a distance of one base, and base qualities are not known.

The clonotype comes from a woman in her 30s in good health. Source material: naive CD4+ T cells sorted from blood. Taken with the paper, the label for cell subset or site translates to: CD45RA+ positively selected. The chain joins TRBV7-2 to TRBJ1-2; no D segment can be confidently identified. The CDR3 corresponds to CASSFPGAYGYTF. The nucleotides read TGTGCCAGCAGCTTCCCGGGAGCATATGGCTACACCTTC.